Listed below are T cell receptor beta chains from one sample, sequenced in a study of OX40 agonist ivuxolimab in advanced cancers. Clones were sequenced by immunoSEQ multiplex PCR, and TCRdb holds only the in-frame ones, with some missing. The repertoire consists of 60,000 to 85,000 clones, with 85% occurring once and the leading ten covering roughly 1.9%. The starting material was CD4+ or CD8+ T cells sorted from blood, obtained in a trial of the OX40 agonist ivuxolimab. These TCRs come from an adult with an advanced solid tumor such as melanoma, head and neck, liver or kidney cancer. The CDR3 runs from the conserved cysteine through the conserved F or W. Each record gives: V gene, clone size, D gene, J gene, CDR3 DNA, CDR3 protein. The D gene is left open where the match is weak. A clone size is listed for some rows: how often the clone was seen (once, few, many), or a class if it is expanded.

v_gene: TRBV6-5; abundance: .; d_gene: .; j_gene: TRBJ2-7; CDR3nt: TGTGCCAGCAGCTGGGCCTCCGTAGGGGAGCAGTACTTC; CDR3aa: CASSWASVGEQYF
v_gene: TRBV28; abundance: .; d_gene: TRBD1; j_gene: TRBJ2-3; CDR3nt: TGTGCCAGCAGTTTCCTCATGGGACAGGGGGAAGATACGCAGTATTTT; CDR3aa: CASSFLMGQGEDTQYF
v_gene: TRBV7-7; abundance: .; d_gene: .; j_gene: TRBJ2-2; CDR3nt: TGTGCTAGCAGCTCAACCACAAACACCGGGGAGCTGTTTTTT; CDR3aa: CASSSTTNTGELFF
v_gene: TRBV6-1; abundance: .; d_gene: .; j_gene: TRBJ2-1; CDR3nt: TGTGCCACCCCCTGGGTACGGTTTTATGAGCAGTTCTTC; CDR3aa: CATPWVRFYEQFF
v_gene: TRBV2; abundance: .; d_gene: TRBD1; j_gene: TRBJ2-7; CDR3nt: TGTGCCAGCAGTGAGGGACAGGCCTCCTACGAGCAGTACTTC; CDR3aa: CASSEGQASYEQYF
v_gene: TRBV27; abundance: .; d_gene: TRBD2; j_gene: TRBJ2-4; CDR3nt: TGTGCCAGCAGCCCCCTAGCGGGGGGAATCAACATTCAGTACTTC; CDR3aa: CASSPLAGGINIQYF
v_gene: TRBV19; abundance: .; d_gene: .; j_gene: TRBJ1-3; CDR3nt: TGTGCCAGTATAGACCTCAGCTCTGGAAACACCATATATTTT; CDR3aa: CASIDLSSGNTIYF
v_gene: TRBV29-1; abundance: medium-sized; d_gene: .; j_gene: TRBJ1-1; CDR3nt: TGCAGCGCTCTGAACACTGAAGCTTTCTTT; CDR3aa: CSALNTEAFF
v_gene: TRBV28; abundance: .; d_gene: .; j_gene: TRBJ2-1; CDR3nt: TGTGCCAGCAGTTTATCGGGATACAATGAGCAGTTCTTC; CDR3aa: CASSLSGYNEQFF
v_gene: TRBV6-1; abundance: .; d_gene: .; j_gene: TRBJ2-7; CDR3nt: TGTGCCAGCAGTGAAGGACCGGACGGCTACGAGCAGTACTTC; CDR3aa: CASSEGPDGYEQYF
v_gene: TRBV25-1; abundance: .; d_gene: .; j_gene: TRBJ2-5; CDR3nt: TGTGCCAGCAGTGGTCATACGGGCGCGCAAGAGACCCAGTACTTC; CDR3aa: CASSGHTGAQETQYF
v_gene: TRBV5-1; abundance: .; d_gene: .; j_gene: TRBJ2-5; CDR3nt: TGCGCCAGCAGGGCCCGGGAGACCCAGTACTTC; CDR3aa: CASRARETQYF
v_gene: TRBV4-3; abundance: .; d_gene: TRBD2; j_gene: TRBJ2-3; CDR3nt: TGCGCCAGCAGCCGAAAGGGACTAGCGGGGGGCACAGATACGCAGTATTTT; CDR3aa: CASSRKGLAGGTDTQYF
v_gene: TRBV28; abundance: few; d_gene: TRBD1; j_gene: TRBJ1-5; CDR3nt: TGTGCCAGCAGTTGGGACAGTTATAGCAATCAGCCCCAGCATTTT; CDR3aa: CASSWDSYSNQPQHF
v_gene: TRBV11-2; abundance: .; d_gene: .; j_gene: TRBJ1-3; CDR3nt: TGTGCCAGCAGCGAACCGGGAAACACCATATATTTT; CDR3aa: CASSEPGNTIYF
v_gene: TRBV6-5; abundance: .; d_gene: TRBD2; j_gene: TRBJ2-1; CDR3nt: TGTGCCAGCGGGGTAGCGGGGGGAACCTACAATGAGCAGTTCTTC; CDR3aa: CASGVAGGTYNEQFF
v_gene: TRBV19; abundance: .; d_gene: TRBD2; j_gene: TRBJ2-3; CDR3nt: TGTGCCAGTAGTATGTCGACTAGCTGGGGCACAGATACGCAGTATTTT; CDR3aa: CASSMSTSWGTDTQYF
v_gene: TRBV2; abundance: once; d_gene: .; j_gene: TRBJ1-2; CDR3nt: TGTGCCAGCAAATCCTATGGCGGGGGTAACTATGGCTACACCTTC; CDR3aa: CASKSYGGGNYGYTF
v_gene: TRBV7-9; abundance: .; d_gene: TRBD1; j_gene: TRBJ2-7; CDR3nt: TGTGCCAGCAGCGACCTGGGACAGAATAGGGTCGAGCAGTACTTC; CDR3aa: CASSDLGQNRVEQYF
v_gene: TRBV18; abundance: .; d_gene: TRBD1; j_gene: TRBJ2-6; CDR3nt: TGTGCCAGCTCAACCGACAGGGCTGGGGCCAACGTCCTGACTTTC; CDR3aa: CASSTDRAGANVLTF
v_gene: TRBV9; abundance: .; d_gene: .; j_gene: TRBJ2-2; CDR3nt: TGTGCCAGCAGCGAATCTAGCGCAAGTGCCGGGGAGCTGTTTTTT; CDR3aa: CASSESSASAGELFF
v_gene: TRBV5-1; abundance: .; d_gene: TRBD1; j_gene: TRBJ1-3; CDR3nt: TGCGCCAGCAGTACGGCAGGGGGCTCTGGAAACACCATATATTTT; CDR3aa: CASSTAGGSGNTIYF
v_gene: TRBV5-1; abundance: .; d_gene: TRBD2; j_gene: TRBJ2-3; CDR3nt: TGCGCCAGCAGCGGGACTAGCGTGGGGAGGAATACGCAGTATTTT; CDR3aa: CASSGTSVGRNTQYF
v_gene: TRBV9; abundance: .; d_gene: .; j_gene: TRBJ1-4; CDR3nt: TGTGCCAGCAGCCCCAGGCAGGGAGCTAATGAAAAACTGTTTTTT; CDR3aa: CASSPRQGANEKLFF
v_gene: TRBV28; abundance: .; d_gene: TRBD1; j_gene: TRBJ1-2; CDR3nt: TGTGCCAGCAGGCCCCCGGGACAGGGCTCTGGCTACACCTTC; CDR3aa: CASRPPGQGSGYTF
v_gene: TRBV6-5; abundance: once; d_gene: TRBD1; j_gene: TRBJ2-2; CDR3nt: TGTGCCAGCAGTTATATGGGACAGCCGTCTCCCGGGGAGCTGTTTTTT; CDR3aa: CASSYMGQPSPGELFF
v_gene: TRBV4-2; abundance: .; d_gene: .; j_gene: TRBJ2-5; CDR3nt: TGTGCCAGCAGCCAAGATCTACGGCGGGCTCAAGAGACCCAGTACTTC; CDR3aa: CASSQDLRRAQETQYF
v_gene: TRBV10-1; abundance: .; d_gene: TRBD1; j_gene: TRBJ1-1; CDR3nt: TGCGCCAGCAGTCCCGGGACAGGGAGAGGGACTGAAGCTTTCTTT; CDR3aa: CASSPGTGRGTEAFF
v_gene: TRBV5-1; abundance: .; d_gene: .; j_gene: TRBJ2-1; CDR3nt: TGCGCCAGCAGCCCTGGGGGTCGAGGCTCCTACAATGAGCAGTTCTTC; CDR3aa: CASSPGGRGSYNEQFF
v_gene: TRBV4-1; abundance: .; d_gene: .; j_gene: TRBJ2-1; CDR3nt: TGCGCCAGCAGCCAGTTACCGGGACTGCCAGGTTATGAGCAGTTCTTC; CDR3aa: CASSQLPGLPGYEQFF
v_gene: TRBV5-6; abundance: .; d_gene: .; j_gene: TRBJ1-5; CDR3nt: TGTGCCAGCAGCTTGAAAGGTTCAGGTGGCAATCAGCCCCAGCATTTT; CDR3aa: CASSLKGSGGNQPQHF
v_gene: TRBV19; abundance: .; d_gene: TRBD2; j_gene: TRBJ2-3; CDR3nt: TGTGCCAGTAGGCCTAGCGGGTCGGCAGATACGCAGTATTTT; CDR3aa: CASRPSGSADTQYF
v_gene: TRBV7-7; abundance: .; d_gene: .; j_gene: TRBJ2-3; CDR3nt: TGTGCCAGCAGCTTAGCCGGACTCCCCACAGATACGCAGTATTTT; CDR3aa: CASSLAGLPTDTQYF
v_gene: TRBV6-6; abundance: few; d_gene: .; j_gene: TRBJ1-1; CDR3nt: TGTGCCAGCAGTCTAGTGGGGAGCACTGAAGCTTTCTTT; CDR3aa: CASSLVGSTEAFF
v_gene: TRBV27; abundance: .; d_gene: TRBD2; j_gene: TRBJ2-7; CDR3nt: TGTGCCAGCAGTTTATCGGGGCTAGCGGGAGATTCCGAGCAGTACTTC; CDR3aa: CASSLSGLAGDSEQYF
v_gene: TRBV10-3; abundance: .; d_gene: .; j_gene: TRBJ2-7; CDR3nt: TGTGCCATCAGTGAGATTGGCGAGCAGTACTTC; CDR3aa: CAISEIGEQYF
v_gene: TRBV15; abundance: .; d_gene: .; j_gene: TRBJ1-3; CDR3nt: TGTGCCACCAGCAGAGTTCTAGGGGTCACTGGAAACACCATATATTTT; CDR3aa: CATSRVLGVTGNTIYF
v_gene: TRBV2; abundance: .; d_gene: .; j_gene: TRBJ2-2; CDR3nt: TGTGCCAGCCGGAGGGAGAACACCGGGGAGCTGTTTTTT; CDR3aa: CASRRENTGELFF
v_gene: TRBV7-9; abundance: .; d_gene: .; j_gene: TRBJ1-5; CDR3nt: TGTGCCAGCACCGCTGGGAACAATCAGCCCCAGCATTTT; CDR3aa: CASTAGNNQPQHF
v_gene: TRBV5-1; abundance: .; d_gene: TRBD1; j_gene: TRBJ2-5; CDR3nt: TGCGCCAGCAGCTCACAGGGGGCGCCGGGCCAAGAGACCCAGTACTTC; CDR3aa: CASSSQGAPGQETQYF
v_gene: TRBV7-7; abundance: .; d_gene: .; j_gene: TRBJ1-4; CDR3nt: TGTGCTAGCAGCCTAGGCGTTAAGACCCCCGTAACAAGGGGCGTGATAGAAAAACTGTTTTTT; CDR3aa: CASSLGVKTPVTRGVIEKLFF
v_gene: TRBV4-3; abundance: .; d_gene: .; j_gene: TRBJ1-5; CDR3nt: TGCGCCAGCAGCCAGTCCGGGGATCAGCCCCAGCATTTT; CDR3aa: CASSQSGDQPQHF
v_gene: TRBV5-8; abundance: few; d_gene: .; j_gene: TRBJ1-1; CDR3nt: TGTGCCAGCAGCCTTGGGCCGAACACTGAAGCTTTCTTT; CDR3aa: CASSLGPNTEAFF
v_gene: TRBV7-3; abundance: .; d_gene: .; j_gene: TRBJ2-6; CDR3nt: TGTGCCAGCACTCAGGACACTGGGGCCAACGTCCTGACTTTC; CDR3aa: CASTQDTGANVLTF